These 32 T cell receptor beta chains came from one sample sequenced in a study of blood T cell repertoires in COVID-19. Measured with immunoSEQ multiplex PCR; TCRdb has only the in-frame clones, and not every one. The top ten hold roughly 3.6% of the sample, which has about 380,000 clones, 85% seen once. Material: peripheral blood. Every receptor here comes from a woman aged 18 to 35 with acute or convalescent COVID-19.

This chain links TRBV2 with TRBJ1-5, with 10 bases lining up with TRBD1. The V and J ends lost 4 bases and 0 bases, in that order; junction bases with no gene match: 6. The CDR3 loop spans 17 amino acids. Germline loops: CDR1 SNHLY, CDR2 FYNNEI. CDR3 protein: CASSVSGTGVSNQPQHF. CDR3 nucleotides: TGTGCCAGCAGTGTCTCCGGGACAGGGGTTAGCAATCAGCCCCAGCATTTT.

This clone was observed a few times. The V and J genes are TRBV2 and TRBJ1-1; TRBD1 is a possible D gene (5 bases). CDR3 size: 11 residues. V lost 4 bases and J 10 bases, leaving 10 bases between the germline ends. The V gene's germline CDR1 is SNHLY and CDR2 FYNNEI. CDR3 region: CASSGDSLAFF. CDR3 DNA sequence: TGTGCCAGCAGTGGGGACTCCTTAGCTTTCTTT.

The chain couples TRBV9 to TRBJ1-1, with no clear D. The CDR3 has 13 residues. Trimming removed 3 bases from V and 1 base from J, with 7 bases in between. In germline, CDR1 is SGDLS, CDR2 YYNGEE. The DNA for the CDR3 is TGTGCCAGCAGCGGCGTCGGGAACACTGAAGCTTTCTTT. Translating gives CASSGVGNTEAFF.

Here the CDR3 reads CASSRLGDSSTGELFF. As DNA, the CDR3 is TGTGCCAGCAGCCGACTTGGGGACTCTTCCACCGGGGAGCTGTTTTTT. The rearrangement joins TRBV5-5 to TRBJ2-2, with TRBD2 as a possible D gene (6 bases). The CDR3 runs 16 residues. Trimming removed 4 bases at V and 4 bases at J, with 17 bases between. Germline lookup yields CDR1 SGHKS and CDR2 YYEKEE (reference sequence). Full variable domain (missing parts from reference TRBV5-5 and TRBJ2-2): DAGVTQSPTHLIKTRGQQVTLRCSPISGHKSVSWYQQVLGQGPQFIFQYYEKEERGRGNFPDRFSARQFPNYSSELNVNALLLGDSALYLCASSRLGDSSTGELFFGEGSRLTVL.

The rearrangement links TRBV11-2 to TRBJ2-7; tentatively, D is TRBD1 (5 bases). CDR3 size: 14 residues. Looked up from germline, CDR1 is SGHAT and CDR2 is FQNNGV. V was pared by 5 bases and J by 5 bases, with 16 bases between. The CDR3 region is CASSVGLGHNEQYF. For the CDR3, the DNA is TGTGCCAGCAGCGTGGGATTGGGGCATAACGAGCAGTACTTC.

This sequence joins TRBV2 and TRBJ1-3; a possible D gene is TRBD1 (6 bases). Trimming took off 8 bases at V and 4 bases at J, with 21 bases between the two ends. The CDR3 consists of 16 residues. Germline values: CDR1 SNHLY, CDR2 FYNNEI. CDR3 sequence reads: CASRELTGRTGNTIYF. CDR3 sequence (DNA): TGTGCCAGCCGGGAATTAACAGGGAGAACAGGAAACACCATATATTTT.

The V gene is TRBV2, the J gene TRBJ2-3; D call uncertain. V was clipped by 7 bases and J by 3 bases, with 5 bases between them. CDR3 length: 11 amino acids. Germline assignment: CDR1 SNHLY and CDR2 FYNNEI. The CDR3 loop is CASILTDTQYF. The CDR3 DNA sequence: TGTGCCAGCATTCTTACAGATACGCAGTATTTT. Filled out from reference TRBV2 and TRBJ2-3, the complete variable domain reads EPEVTQTPSHQVTQMGQEVILRCVPISNHLYFYWYRQILGQKVEFLVSFYNNEISEKSEIFDDQFSVERPDGSNFTLKIRSTKLEDSAMYFCASILTDTQYFGPGTRLTVL.

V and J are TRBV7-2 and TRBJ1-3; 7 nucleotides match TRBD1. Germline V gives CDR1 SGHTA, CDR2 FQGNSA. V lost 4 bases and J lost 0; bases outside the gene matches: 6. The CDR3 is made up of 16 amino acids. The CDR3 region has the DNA TGTGCCAGCAGCTACCCGGGACAGCACTCTGGAAACACCATATATTTT. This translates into CASSYPGQHSGNTIYF. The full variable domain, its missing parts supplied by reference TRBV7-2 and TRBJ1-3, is GAGVSQSPSNKVTEKGKDVELRCDPISGHTALYWYRQSLGQGLEFLIYFQGNSAPDKSGLPSDRFSAERTGGSVSTLTIQRTQQEDSAVYLCASSYPGQHSGNTIYFGEGSWLTVV.

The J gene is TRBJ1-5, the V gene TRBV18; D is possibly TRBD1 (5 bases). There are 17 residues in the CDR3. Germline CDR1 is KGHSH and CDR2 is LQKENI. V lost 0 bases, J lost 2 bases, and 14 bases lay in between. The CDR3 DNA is TGTGCCAGCTCACCACCTGTCAAAAGGGGCGGCAATCAGCCCCAGCATTTT. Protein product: CASSPPVKRGGNQPQHF. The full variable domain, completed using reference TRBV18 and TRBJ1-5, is NAGVMQNPRHLVRRRGQEARLRCSPMKGHSHVYWYRQLPEEGLKFMVYLQKENIIDESGMPKERFSAEFPKEGPSILRIQQVVRGDSAAYFCASSPPVKRGGNQPQHFGDGTRLSIL.

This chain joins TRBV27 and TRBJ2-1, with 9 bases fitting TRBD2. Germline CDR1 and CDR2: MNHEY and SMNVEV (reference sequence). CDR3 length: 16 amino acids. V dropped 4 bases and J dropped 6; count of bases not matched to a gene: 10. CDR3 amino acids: CASSSLSGSGSNEQFF. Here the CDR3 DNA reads TGTGCCAGCAGTTCTCTTAGCGGGAGTGGGAGCAATGAGCAGTTCTTC.

Here the CDR3 DNA reads TGTGCCAGCAGCTTGCTAGCGCAGGGGAACACTGAAGCTTTCTTT. Translation gives CASSLLAQGNTEAFF. The chain recombines TRBV5-6 with TRBJ1-1; D is perhaps TRBD1 (5 bases). The CDR3 loop spans 15 amino acids. Trimming shortened V by 1 base and J by 1 base, and 11 bases separated the two germline ends. Germline CDR1 SGHDT, CDR2 YYEEEE.

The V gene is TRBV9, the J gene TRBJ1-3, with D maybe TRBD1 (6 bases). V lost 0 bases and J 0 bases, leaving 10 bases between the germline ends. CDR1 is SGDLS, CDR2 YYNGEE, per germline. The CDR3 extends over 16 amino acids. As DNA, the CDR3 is TGTGCCAGCAGCGTAGCTACCAGGGGCTCTGGAAACACCATATATTTT. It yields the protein CASSVATRGSGNTIYF.

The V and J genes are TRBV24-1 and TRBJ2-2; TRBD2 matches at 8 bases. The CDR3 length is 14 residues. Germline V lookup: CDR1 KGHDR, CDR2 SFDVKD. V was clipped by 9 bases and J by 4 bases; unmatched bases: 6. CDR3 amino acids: CATGIGGGTGELFF. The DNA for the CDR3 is TGTGCCACCGGAATCGGGGGGGGCACCGGGGAGCTGTTTTTT.

The CDR3 DNA sequence: TGCAGCGTTGAAGATTTTGAGGGTCAGCCCCAGCATTTT. Protein sequence: CSVEDFEGQPQHF. The chain joins TRBV29-1 to TRBJ1-5, with D unclear. The V gene lost 0 bases and the J gene lost 6 bases, with 9 bases spanning the gap. From germline, CDR1 is SQVTM and CDR2 ANQGSEA. The CDR3 covers 13 residues.

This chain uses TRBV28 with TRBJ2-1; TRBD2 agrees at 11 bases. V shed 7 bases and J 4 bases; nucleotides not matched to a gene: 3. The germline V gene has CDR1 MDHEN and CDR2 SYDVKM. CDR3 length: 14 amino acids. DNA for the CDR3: TGTGCCAGCATTAGCGGGAGGGCGTACAATGAGCAGTTCTTC. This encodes CASISGRAYNEQFF.

The CDR3 sequence is CASSAGRTDTQYF. As DNA, the CDR3 is TGTGCCAGCTCAGCGGGCCGCACAGATACGCAGTATTTT. V is TRBV18 and J is TRBJ2-3; possibly TRBD2 for D (5 bases). The CDR3 is made up of 13 amino acids. From germline, CDR1 is KGHSH and CDR2 LQKENI. The V gene lost 5 bases and the J gene lost 1 base, with 7 bases spanning the gap.

This CDR3 reads CASSDGLAGGNTGELFF. The CDR3, as DNA: TGTGCCAGTAGTGACGGACTAGCGGGAGGGAACACCGGGGAGCTGTTTTTT. The J gene is TRBJ2-2, the V gene TRBV19, with 14 positions matching TRBD2. Germline V gene sequence: CDR1 LNHDA, CDR2 SQIVND (reference sequence). The CDR3 has 17 residues. The V gene end was trimmed by 5 bases and the J gene end by 1 base; junction bases not matched to a gene: 3. Full variable domain (remainder filled in from reference TRBV19 and TRBJ2-2): DGGITQSPKYLFRKEGQNVTLSCEQNLNHDAMYWYRQDPGQGLRLIYYSQIVNDFQKGDIAEGYSVSREKKESFPLTVTSAQKNPTAFYLCASSDGLAGGNTGELFFGEGSRLTVL.

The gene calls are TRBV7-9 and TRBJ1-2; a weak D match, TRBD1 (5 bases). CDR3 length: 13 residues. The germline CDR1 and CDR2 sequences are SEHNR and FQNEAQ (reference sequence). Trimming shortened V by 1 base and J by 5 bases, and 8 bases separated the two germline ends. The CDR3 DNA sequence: TGTGCCAGCAGCTTAGAACAGGTGTATGGCTACACCTTC. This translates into CASSLEQVYGYTF.

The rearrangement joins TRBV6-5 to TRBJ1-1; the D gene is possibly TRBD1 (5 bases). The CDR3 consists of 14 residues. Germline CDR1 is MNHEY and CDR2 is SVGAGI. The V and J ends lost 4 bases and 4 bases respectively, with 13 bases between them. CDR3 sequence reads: CASSWSGYFTEAFF. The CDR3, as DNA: TGTGCCAGCAGTTGGTCAGGGTACTTCACTGAAGCTTTCTTT.

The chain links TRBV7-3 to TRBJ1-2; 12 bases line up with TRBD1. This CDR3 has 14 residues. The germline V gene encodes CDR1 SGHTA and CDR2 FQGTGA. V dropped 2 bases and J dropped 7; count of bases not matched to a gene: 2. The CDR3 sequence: CASSLGTGGSGYTF. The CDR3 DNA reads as TGTGCCAGCAGCTTAGGGACAGGGGGCTCTGGCTACACCTTC.

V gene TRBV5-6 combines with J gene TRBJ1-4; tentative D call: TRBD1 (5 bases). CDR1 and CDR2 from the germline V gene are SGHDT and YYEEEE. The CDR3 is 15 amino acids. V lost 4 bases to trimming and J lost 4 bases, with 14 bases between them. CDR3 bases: TGTGCCAGCAGCGGAAAGGGGTACGGTAATGAAAAACTGTTTTTT. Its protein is CASSGKGYGNEKLFF.

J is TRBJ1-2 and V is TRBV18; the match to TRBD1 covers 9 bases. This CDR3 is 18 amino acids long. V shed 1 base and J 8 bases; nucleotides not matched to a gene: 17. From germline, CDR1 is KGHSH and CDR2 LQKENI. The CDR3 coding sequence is TGTGCCAGCTCACCACGGGGGCCCGGACAGGGGTCACTTGGCGGCTACACCTTC. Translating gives CASSPRGPGQGSLGGYTF.

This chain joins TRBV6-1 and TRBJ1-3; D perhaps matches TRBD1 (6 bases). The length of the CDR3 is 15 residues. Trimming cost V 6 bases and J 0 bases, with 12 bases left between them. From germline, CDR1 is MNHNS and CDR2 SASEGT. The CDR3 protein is CASRGGPRSGNTIYF. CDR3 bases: TGTGCCAGCAGGGGGGGGCCACGCTCTGGAAACACCATATATTTT.

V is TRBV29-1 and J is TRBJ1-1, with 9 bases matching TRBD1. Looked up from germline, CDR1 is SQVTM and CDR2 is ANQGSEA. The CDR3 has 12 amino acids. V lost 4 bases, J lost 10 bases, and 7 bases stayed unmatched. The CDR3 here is CSVGTGEVGAFF. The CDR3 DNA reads TGCAGCGTTGGGACAGGGGAAGTGGGAGCTTTCTTT.

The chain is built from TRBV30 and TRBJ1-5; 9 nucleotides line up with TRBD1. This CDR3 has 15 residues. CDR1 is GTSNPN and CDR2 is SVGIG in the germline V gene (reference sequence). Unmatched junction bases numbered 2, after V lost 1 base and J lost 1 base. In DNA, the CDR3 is TGTGCCTGGAGTGGACAGGGGGAAAGCAATCAGCCCCAGCATTTT. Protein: CAWSGQGESNQPQHF.

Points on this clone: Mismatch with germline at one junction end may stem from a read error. The CDR3 sequence: CASSQAATGSIF. In DNA form, the CDR3 reads TGTGCCAGCAGCCAAGCGGCGACAGGGTCGATCTTC. This sequence joins TRBV3-1 (or the pseudogene TRBV3-2) and TRBJ2-1; 7 nucleotides align to TRBD1. Germline CDR1 reads LGHDT; CDR2 reads YNNKEL (reference sequence). CDR3 size: 12 residues.

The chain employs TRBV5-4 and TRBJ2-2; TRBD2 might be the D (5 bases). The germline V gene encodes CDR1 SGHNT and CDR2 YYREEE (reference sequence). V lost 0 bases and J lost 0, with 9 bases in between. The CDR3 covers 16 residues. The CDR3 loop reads CASSLEVGANTGELFF. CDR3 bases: TGTGCCAGCAGCTTGGAAGTCGGGGCGAACACCGGGGAGCTGTTTTTT.

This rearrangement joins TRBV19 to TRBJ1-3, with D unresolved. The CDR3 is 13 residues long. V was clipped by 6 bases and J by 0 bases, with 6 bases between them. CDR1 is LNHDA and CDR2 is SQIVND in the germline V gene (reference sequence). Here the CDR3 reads CASRTPSGNTIYF. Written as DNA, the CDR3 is TGTGCCAGTAGAACACCCTCTGGAAACACCATATATTTT.

CDR3 DNA sequence: TGTGCCAGCGTATTCCTCTCCTACGAGCAGTACTTC. It encodes CASVFLSYEQYF. The chain combines TRBV2 with TRBJ2-7; D remains ambiguous. This CDR3 has 12 amino acids. CDR1 and CDR2 from the germline V gene are SNHLY and FYNNEI. V dropped 8 bases and J dropped 0 bases, with 8 bases sitting between them.

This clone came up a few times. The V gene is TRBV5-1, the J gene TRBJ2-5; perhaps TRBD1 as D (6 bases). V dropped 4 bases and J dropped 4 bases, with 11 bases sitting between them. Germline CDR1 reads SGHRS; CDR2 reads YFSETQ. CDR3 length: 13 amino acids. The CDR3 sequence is CASSPDRRETQYF. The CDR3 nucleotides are TGCGCCAGCAGCCCGGACAGAAGAGAGACCCAGTACTTC. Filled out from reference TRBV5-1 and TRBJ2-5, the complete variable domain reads KAGVTQTPRYLIKTRGQQVTLSCSPISGHRSVSWYQQTPGQGLQFLFEYFSETQRNKGNFPGRFSGRQFSNSRSEMNVSTLELGDSALYLCASSPDRRETQYFGPGTRLLVL.

The chain's CDR3 is CASSHGQGNQPQHF. The DNA of the CDR3 is TGTGCCAGCAGCCACGGACAGGGGAATCAGCCCCAGCATTTT. J is TRBJ1-5 and V is TRBV3-1 (or the pseudogene TRBV3-2), with 9 bases matching TRBD1. V dropped 3 bases and J dropped 4; count of bases not matched to a gene: 1. Germline-derived CDR1 and CDR2 are LGHDT and YNNKEL (reference sequence). The CDR3 length is 14 residues.

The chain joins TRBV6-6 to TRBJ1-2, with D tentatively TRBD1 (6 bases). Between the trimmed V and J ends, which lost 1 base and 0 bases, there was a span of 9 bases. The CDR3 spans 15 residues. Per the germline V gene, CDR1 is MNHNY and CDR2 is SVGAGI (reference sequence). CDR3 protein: CASSYWTEANYGYTF. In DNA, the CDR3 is TGTGCCAGCAGTTACTGGACAGAAGCTAACTATGGCTACACCTTC.